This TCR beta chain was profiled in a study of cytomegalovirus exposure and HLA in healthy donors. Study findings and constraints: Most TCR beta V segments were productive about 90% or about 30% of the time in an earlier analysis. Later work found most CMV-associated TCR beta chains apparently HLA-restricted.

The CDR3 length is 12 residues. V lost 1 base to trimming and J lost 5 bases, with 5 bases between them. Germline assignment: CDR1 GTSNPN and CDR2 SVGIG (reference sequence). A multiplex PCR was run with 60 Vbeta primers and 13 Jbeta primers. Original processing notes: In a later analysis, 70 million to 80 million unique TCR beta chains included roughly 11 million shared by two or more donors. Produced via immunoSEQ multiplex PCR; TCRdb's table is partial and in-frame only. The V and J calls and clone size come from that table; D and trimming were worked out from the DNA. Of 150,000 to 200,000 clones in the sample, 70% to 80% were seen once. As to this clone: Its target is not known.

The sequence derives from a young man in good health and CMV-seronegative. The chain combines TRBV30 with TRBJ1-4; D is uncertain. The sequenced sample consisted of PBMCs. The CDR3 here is CAWSELNEKLFF. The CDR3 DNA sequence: TGTGCCTGGAGTGAACTGAATGAAAAACTGTTTTTT.